These 25 T cell receptor beta chains share one sample of origin, sequenced in a study of T cells in Graves' hyperthyroidism and ophthalmopathy. Amplified TCR beta CDR3 regions derived from RNA transcripts. An initial round of RT-PCR targeting the TCR CDR3 relied on the HTBI primer set. One entry per CDR3 protein results from TCRdb running MiXCR on the multiplex PCR reads. The sample lists 500,000 to 650,000 distinct CDR3 sequences; more than 12% were seen once. The specimen sequenced was blood. Receptor source: a woman aged 45-60 years with Graves' ophthalmopathy.

This clonotype was observed many times. The V and J genes are TRBV20-1 and TRBJ1-1, with 9 nucleotides matching TRBD1. Unmatched junction bases numbered 3, after V lost 0 bases and J lost 4 bases. There are 14 residues in the CDR3. In germline, CDR1 is DFQATT, CDR2 SNEGSKA (reference sequence). The CDR3 DNA reads as TGCAGTGCTAGAGATCGGGACAGGGTCACTGAAGCTTTCTTT. This translates into CSARDRDRVTEAFF.

This clonotype was counted only a few times. DNA of the CDR3: TGCGCCAGCAGCAACGGGACAGTGAGCTCCTACGAGCAGTACTTC. It specifies CASSNGTVSSYEQYF. The rearrangement joins TRBV5-1 to TRBJ2-7; 7 bases align to TRBD1. V shed 4 bases, J shed 0 bases, and the junction held 7 bases outside the gene matches. Per germline, CDR1 SGHRS and CDR2 YFSETQ. This CDR3 spans 15 amino acids.

The chain is built from TRBV6-2 or TRBV6-3 and TRBJ1-1; D gene ambiguous. V was clipped by 0 bases and J by 1 base, with 12 bases between them. The CDR3 has 16 amino acids. The germline V gene encodes CDR1 MNHEY and CDR2 SVGEGT. The DNA of the CDR3 is TGTGCCAGCAGTTACTCCCCCGAGGGAGCGAACACTGAAGCTTTCTTT. Protein: CASSYSPEGANTEAFF.

This clonotype was seen repeatedly, ten times or more. The chain couples TRBV5-1 to TRBJ2-3, with TRBD1 as a possible D gene (5 bases). The CDR3 loop spans 14 amino acids. The V end lost 2 bases, the J end lost 2 bases, and 9 bases lay between the germline ends. CDR1 and CDR2 from the germline V gene are SGHRS and YFSETQ. CDR3 DNA sequence: TGCGCCAGCAGCTTACAGGACAACACAGATACGCAGTATTTT. It specifies CASSLQDNTDTQYF. The full variable domain, in which reference TRBV5-1 and TRBJ2-3 provide the parts outside the CDR3, is KAGVTQTPRYLIKTRGQQVTLSCSPISGHRSVSWYQQTPGQGLQFLFEYFSETQRNKGNFPGRFSGRQFSNSRSEMNVSTLELGDSALYLCASSLQDNTDTQYFGPGTRLTVL.

Remarks on this clonotype: A read error is possible here, since a much larger clone lies one base away. The V call is TRBV27, the J call TRBJ2-7; D may be TRBD2 (7 bases). This CDR3 region has 14 residues. Germline V gene lookup returns CDR1 MNHEY and CDR2 SMNVEV (reference sequence). The CDR3: CAGSYRGGSYEQYF. The CDR3 DNA sequence: TGTGCCGGCAGTTATAGGGGGGGCTCCTACGAGCAGTACTTC.

This chain connects TRBV4-3 to TRBJ2-1; 8 bases are a match to TRBD2. The CDR3 contains 16 residues. CDR1 and CDR2 (germline): LGHNA, YSLEER. Trimming cost V 5 bases and J 7 bases; bases outside gene matches: 13. CDR3 protein: CASSGGGAGVGNEQFF. In nucleotides, the CDR3 is TGCGCCAGCAGCGGCGGGGGAGCGGGAGTAGGGAATGAGCAGTTCTTC.

The rearrangement links TRBV29-1 to TRBJ2-7; D might be TRBD1 (6 bases). The CDR3 runs 14 residues. CDR1 is SQVTM and CDR2 is ANQGSEA in the germline V gene. Deletions cut 4 bases from V and 0 bases from J, with 13 bases between. The CDR3 DNA follows: TGCAGCGTTGGAGGACAGAACAGCTCCTACGAGCAGTACTTC. Translating gives CSVGGQNSSYEQYF.

This clonotype was counted ten times or more. This chain connects TRBV7-6 to TRBJ1-1; tentative D call: TRBD1 (5 bases). V was trimmed by 1 base and J by 0 bases, leaving 12 bases between them. Germline CDR1 is SGHVS and CDR2 is FNYEAQ. This CDR3 spans 16 amino acids. The CDR3 DNA sequence: TGTGCCAGCAGCTTAGAGATGGGACCCATGAACACTGAAGCTTTCTTT. Translated, it gives CASSLEMGPMNTEAFF.

This chain links TRBV5-4 with TRBJ1-1, with a possible D match to TRBD1 (5 bases). Germline CDR1 SGHNT, CDR2 YYREEE (reference sequence). The V gene lost 3 bases and the J gene lost 1 base, with 10 bases spanning the gap. CDR3 length equals 14 residues. The chain's CDR3 is CASSWAGGNTEAFF. CDR3 bases: TGTGCCAGCAGCTGGGCGGGGGGGAACACTGAAGCTTTCTTT.

The table lists this clonotype with many counts. V gene TRBV4-1 combines with J gene TRBJ1-2, with TRBD1 matching 7 bases. The CDR3 length is 14 residues. Trimming at V came to 6 bases and at J to 7 bases, leaving 11 bases not matched to a gene. Germline V lookup: CDR1 MGHRA, CDR2 YSYEKL. This CDR3 is CASSQTQGQAGYTF. CDR3 nucleotides: TGCGCCAGCAGTCAAACACAGGGGCAGGCTGGCTACACCTTC.

The table lists this clonotype with many counts. V and J are TRBV20-1 and TRBJ2-7; D possibly corresponds to TRBD2 (5 bases). Germline CDR1 is DFQATT and CDR2 is SNEGSKA (reference sequence). V was shortened by 0 bases and J by 4 bases, with 13 bases between the two germline ends. This CDR3 has 14 residues. CDR3 bases: TGCAGTGCTAGAGATCGACTGGAGGAGTACGAGCAGTACTTC. Translation gives CSARDRLEEYEQYF.

This clonotype was recorded at least ten times. The V call is TRBV20-1, the J call TRBJ2-1; TRBD1 matches at 8 bases. The germline CDR1 and CDR2 sequences are DFQATT and SNEGSKA (reference sequence). The CDR3 length is 13 residues. Trimming cost V 1 base and J 9 bases; bases outside gene matches: 5. CDR3 DNA: TGCAGTGCTAGAGCTGGACAGGGAAGTGAGCAGTTCTTC. Protein sequence: CSARAGQGSEQFF.

This clonotype was detected many times. The chain is built from TRBV28 and TRBJ2-5; D ambiguous. This CDR3 has 16 amino acids. The germline CDR1 and CDR2 sequences are MDHEN and SYDVKM. V gave up 8 bases and J gave up 0 bases, with 19 bases separating them. CDR3 sequence (DNA): TGTGCCAGCTCTCAAACGGTGGGTCAGTACCAAGAGACCCAGTACTTC. It yields the protein CASSQTVGQYQETQYF.

This clonotype was counted a few times. The chain links TRBV7-9 to TRBJ1-2; D unresolved. The CDR3 loop spans 15 amino acids. CDR1 and CDR2 (germline): SEHNR, FQNEAQ (reference sequence). V gave up 1 base and J gave up 3 bases, with 12 bases separating them. CDR3 bases: TGTGCCAGCAGCTTAGGATCAGGAGGAGACTATGGCTACACCTTC. Protein product: CASSLGSGGDYGYTF.

This clonotype was detected only once. The chain combines TRBV29-1 with TRBJ1-1; TRBD1 matches 7 bases. The CDR3 has 13 amino acids. After removal of 7 bases from V and 4 bases from J, the junction contained 9 bases not matched to a gene. Germline-derived CDR1 and CDR2 are SQVTM and ANQGSEA. The CDR3 sequence is CSALDRRSTEAFF. The CDR3 DNA reads as TGCAGCGCACTGGACAGGAGGAGCACTGAAGCTTTCTTT.

The sample holds a few counts of this clonotype. The CDR3 is CASSLWLAGPDTQYF. CDR3 DNA: TGTGCCAGCAGTTTATGGCTAGCGGGCCCGGATACGCAGTATTTT. This rearrangement joins TRBV28 to TRBJ2-3; 8 nucleotides match TRBD2. The ends lost 0 bases at V and 6 bases at J; junction bases unmatched: 5. This CDR3 comprises 15 residues. Germline assignment: CDR1 MDHEN and CDR2 SYDVKM.

This clonotype was recorded only once. V gene TRBV11-2 combines with J gene TRBJ1-2, with 7 nucleotides matching TRBD1. The CDR3 has 16 residues. Germline CDR1 and CDR2: SGHAT and FQNNGV. Germline trimming cut 3 bases from V and 5 bases from J; bases unmatched to any gene: 12. The CDR3 sequence: CASSFGVDGTDYGYTF. The CDR3 nucleotides are TGTGCCAGCAGCTTTGGAGTCGACGGGACAGATTATGGCTACACCTTC.

This clonotype was seen a handful of times. The chain couples TRBV20-1 to TRBJ2-3, with 8 bases aligning to TRBD1. V was pared by 6 bases and J by 2 bases, with 1 base of the junction left unmatched. The CDR3 runs 12 residues. CDR1 is DFQATT and CDR2 is SNEGSKA in the germline V gene (reference sequence). The chain's CDR3 is CSAGQVTDTQYF. As DNA, the CDR3 is TGCAGTGCGGGACAGGTCACAGATACGCAGTATTTT.

The chain joins TRBV5-1 to TRBJ2-3; D unresolved. Trimming pared 3 bases from V and 2 bases from J, leaving 16 bases between. Germline loops: CDR1 SGHRS, CDR2 YFSETQ. The CDR3 runs to 16 residues. The DNA for the CDR3 is TGCGCCAGCAGCTATGGGCGGCAGACGTTCACAGATACGCAGTATTTT. It is translated as CASSYGRQTFTDTQYF.

The genes are TRBV29-1 and TRBJ2-5, with no clear D. Germline CDR1 reads SQVTM; CDR2 reads ANQGSEA. This CDR3 has 12 residues. The germline V and J ends were trimmed by 4 bases and 1 base, with 7 bases remaining between them. This CDR3 is CSVVFSQETQYF. The CDR3 DNA reads TGCAGCGTTGTGTTTAGCCAAGAGACCCAGTACTTC.

On this clonotype: Germline is not matched at one junction end, which may reflect a read error. V and J are TRBV19 and TRBJ1-4; 10 bases are shared with TRBD1. The CDR3 runs to 14 residues. In germline, CDR1 is LNHDA, CDR2 SQIVND (reference sequence). For the CDR3, the DNA is TGTGCCAGTAGTGTAGACAGGGGGCGCGAAAAACTGTTTTTT. This translates into CASSVDRGREKLFF.

The V call is TRBV4-3, the J call TRBJ1-2, with D tentatively TRBD1 (5 bases). CDR1 is LGHNA and CDR2 is YSLEER in the germline V gene. V lost 0 bases and J 4 bases, leaving 9 bases between the germline ends. The CDR3 loop spans 14 amino acids. The CDR3: CASSQERGPYGYTF. The DNA for the CDR3 is TGCGCCAGCAGCCAAGAGAGGGGTCCCTATGGCTACACCTTC.

This clonotype occurred many times. The chain is built from TRBV12-3 or TRBV12-4 and TRBJ1-1, with a possible D match to TRBD1 (6 bases). This CDR3 has 15 residues. Trimming pared 3 bases from V and 1 base from J, leaving 12 bases between. The CDR3 region is CASSFAGGANTEAFF. In DNA, the CDR3 is TGTGCCAGCAGTTTCGCGGGGGGGGCGAACACTGAAGCTTTCTTT.

This clonotype was observed many times. This chain links TRBV12-3 or TRBV12-4 with TRBJ2-3; 13 bases map to TRBD2. J gave up 5 bases and V 3 bases, and 5 bases lay outside the gene matches. The length of the CDR3 is 16 residues. CDR3 DNA sequence: TGTGCCAGCAGTTTCCGTCGGACTAGCGGGAGAGATACGCAGTATTTT. The encoded protein is CASSFRRTSGRDTQYF.

This chain links TRBV20-1 with TRBJ1-5; D possibly corresponds to TRBD1 (5 bases). The CDR3 loop spans 14 amino acids. V was trimmed by 1 base and J by 4 bases, leaving 11 bases between them. Germline V gene lookup returns CDR1 DFQATT and CDR2 SNEGSKA (reference sequence). The CDR3 nucleotides read TGCAGTGCTAGAGCCAGGGACCTTAATCAGCCCCAGCATTTT. Its translation is CSARARDLNQPQHF.